The 28 T cell receptor beta chains below come from one sample, sequenced in a study of blood T cell repertoires in COVID-19. This table comes from immunoSEQ multiplex PCR, and its TCRdb copy is limited to in-frame clones, with some not included. The repertoire includes about 130,000 clones, 84% of them detected once, and around 13% sits in the top ten. Source material: peripheral blood. All receptors come from a woman aged 25 to 39 who had recovered from COVID-19.

The chain joins TRBV7-9 to TRBJ1-2; perhaps TRBD1 as D (6 bases). Germline values: CDR1 SEHNR, CDR2 FQNEAQ (reference sequence). The CDR3 covers 13 residues. The ends were cut back, 4 bases at V and 6 bases at J, with 12 bases in the middle. CDR3 in amino acids: CASSSQGDHGYTF. CDR3 nucleotides: TGTGCCAGCAGCTCACAGGGCGACCATGGCTACACCTTC.

The chain couples TRBV4-1 to TRBJ1-5; TRBD1 might be the D (5 bases). The CDR3 totals 16 residues. The V gene lost 4 bases and the J gene lost 4 bases, with 17 bases spanning the gap. From germline, CDR1 is MGHRA and CDR2 YSYEKL. The DNA of the CDR3 is TGCGCCAGCAGCCGGTCCAGACAGTCTTATAATCAGCCCCAGCATTTT. Its protein is CASSRSRQSYNQPQHF.

CDR3 in amino acids: CASSLSSGGGGYTF. The CDR3 coding sequence is TGTGCCAGCAGCTTAAGTTCCGGAGGAGGTGGCTACACCTTC. V gene TRBV7-2 combines with J gene TRBJ1-2; unclear D gene. V was trimmed by 2 bases and J by 7 bases, leaving 14 bases between them. The CDR3 is 14 amino acids. CDR1 SGHTA and CDR2 FQGNSA come from the germline V gene.

The V and J genes are TRBV5-6 and TRBJ1-4, with D perhaps matching TRBD1 (6 bases). Trimming pared 0 bases from V and 8 bases from J, leaving 14 bases between. Germline V lookup: CDR1 SGHDT, CDR2 YYEEEE. CDR3 length: 15 amino acids. CDR3 amino acids: CASSLVGGAKEKLFF. The CDR3, as DNA: TGTGCCAGCAGCTTGGTAGGGGGGGCGAAGGAAAAACTGTTTTTT.

The CDR3 region has the DNA TGCGCCAGCAGCCCTGGGGGGACTCCCATCGGTAGGTACTTC. Protein: CASSPGGTPIGRYF. The chain is built from TRBV5-1 and TRBJ2-7; D possibly corresponds to TRBD2 (6 bases). The CDR3 is made up of 14 amino acids. V was pared by 4 bases and J by 12 bases, with 23 bases between. The germline V gene encodes CDR1 SGHRS and CDR2 YFSETQ.

DNA of the CDR3: TGTGCCAGCTCATTGGAGACTACTAGCTCCTACGAGCAGTACTTC. This sequence encodes CASSLETTSSYEQYF. This chain connects TRBV13 to TRBJ2-7, with D perhaps matching TRBD2 (5 bases). V lost 8 bases and J lost 0, with 17 bases in between. The CDR3 sequence is 15 residues long. Germline CDR1 and CDR2: PRHDT and FYEKMQ (reference sequence).

This chain connects TRBV6-5 to TRBJ2-3; TRBD1 aligns across 8 bases. From germline, CDR1 is MNHEY and CDR2 SVGAGI. The ends lost 7 bases at V and 1 base at J; junction bases unmatched: 4. The CDR3 sequence is 14 residues long. CDR3 DNA sequence: TGTGCCAGCACTCAGACAGGGGGCACAGATACGCAGTATTTT. It is translated as CASTQTGGTDTQYF.

In regard to this clone: Its ends do not fully match the called genes, so a read error is possible. CDR3 protein: CASSPILEDEQYF. DNA of the CDR3: TGTGCTAGCAGCCCTATACTAGAGGACGAGCAGTACTTC. The chain combines TRBV7-7 with TRBJ2-7, with a tentative D call TRBD2 (5 bases). The germline gives CDR1 SSHAT, CDR2 FNYEAQ (reference sequence). The CDR3 length is 13 residues.

In DNA form, the CDR3 reads TGCAGCGTCCTCGGGACAGATTTTAGCAATGAGCAGTTCTTC. It codes for CSVLGTDFSNEQFF. The V gene is TRBV29-1, the J gene TRBJ2-1; 7 bases line up with TRBD1. Germline values: CDR1 SQVTM, CDR2 ANQGSEA. V trimming: 6 bases; J trimming: 6 bases; junction bases outside the gene matches: 11. The CDR3 sequence is 14 residues long.

The genes are TRBV7-9 and TRBJ2-5; D perhaps matches TRBD2 (5 bases). The CDR3 consists of 15 residues. V lost 7 bases to trimming and J lost 0 bases, with 15 bases between them. Per germline, CDR1 SEHNR and CDR2 FQNEAQ (reference sequence). The CDR3 region has the DNA TGTGCCAGCACCCATCCCACCGGGGACCAAGAGACCCAGTACTTC. This encodes CASTHPTGDQETQYF.

The gene calls are TRBV27 and TRBJ2-7, with 9 bases lining up with TRBD1. V trimming: 6 bases; J trimming: 2 bases; junction bases outside the gene matches: 5. CDR3 size: 14 residues. Germline CDR1 reads MNHEY; CDR2 reads SMNVEV (reference sequence). CDR3 sequence reads: CASSRDRGAYEQYF. The CDR3, as DNA: TGTGCCAGCAGCCGTGACAGGGGGGCCTACGAGCAGTACTTC.

The chain couples TRBV4-2 to TRBJ2-3, with TRBD2 matching 9 bases. V was clipped by 11 bases and J by 2 bases; unmatched bases: 8. Germline assignment: CDR1 LGHNA and CDR2 YNFKEQ. This CDR3 has 14 residues. CDR3 protein: CAAGASGATDTQYF. Here the CDR3 DNA reads TGTGCCGCGGGGGCTAGCGGGGCCACAGATACGCAGTATTTT.

The chain joins TRBV19 to TRBJ2-3, with 8 positions matching TRBD2. The J segment lost 6 bases and the V segment lost 4 bases, leaving 9 bases of the junction unmatched. Per germline, CDR1 LNHDA and CDR2 SQIVND (reference sequence). The CDR3 loop spans 15 amino acids. Here the CDR3 reads CASSKLADLSDTQYF. CDR3 DNA: TGTGCCAGTAGTAAACTAGCGGACCTCTCGGATACGCAGTATTTT. Combining the CDR3 with reference TRBV19 and TRBJ2-3 gives the whole variable domain DGGITQSPKYLFRKEGQNVTLSCEQNLNHDAMYWYRQDPGQGLRLIYYSQIVNDFQKGDIAEGYSVSREKKESFPLTVTSAQKNPTAFYLCASSKLADLSDTQYFGPGTRLTVL.

V gene TRBV6-5 combines with J gene TRBJ1-2; 7 bases align to TRBD1. The CDR3 sequence is 15 residues long. V dropped 8 bases and J dropped 0; count of bases not matched to a gene: 9. Germline lookup yields CDR1 MNHEY and CDR2 SVGAGI. The CDR3 bases are TGTGCCAGCCCTCCTTTACAGGGGTCTAACTATGGCTACACCTTC. It specifies CASPPLQGSNYGYTF.

The table lists this clone with a few counts. The V call is TRBV2, the J call TRBJ1-5; 8 bases fit TRBD1. V trimming: 9 bases; J trimming: 3 bases; junction bases outside the gene matches: 4. Germline CDR1 SNHLY, CDR2 FYNNEI. The CDR3 contains 13 residues. DNA of the CDR3: TGTGCCAGTAAGGACAGGGACAATCAGCCCCAGCATTTT. It encodes CASKDRDNQPQHF.

This clone has more than one count but fewer than ten. This sequence joins TRBV27 and TRBJ2-7; TRBD2 aligns across 16 bases. J lost 2 bases, V lost 6 bases, and 4 bases had no gene match. CDR3 length equals 16 residues. Germline V gives CDR1 MNHEY, CDR2 SMNVEV (reference sequence). This CDR3 reads CASRSGTSGGAYEQYF. The CDR3 DNA reads TGTGCCAGCAGAAGCGGGACTAGCGGGGGGGCCTACGAGCAGTACTTC.

The V and J genes are TRBV14 and TRBJ1-4, with 8 bases fitting TRBD1. With V trimmed by 3 bases and J by 8 bases, 5 bases remained unmatched. The CDR3 has 14 amino acids. The germline gives CDR1 SGHDN, CDR2 FVKESK. CDR3 in DNA: TGTGCCAGCAGCCACGTGACAGGGGAGGAAAAACTGTTTTTT. This codes for CASSHVTGEEKLFF.

This chain links TRBV3-1 (or the pseudogene TRBV3-2) with TRBJ2-1; 7 nucleotides match TRBD2. CDR3 length equals 16 residues. Germline CDR1 and CDR2: LGHDT and YNNKEL (reference sequence). The ends lost 5 bases at V and 2 bases at J; junction bases unmatched: 9. The CDR3: CASSGRGTTTYNEQFF. The CDR3 bases are TGTGCCAGCAGCGGGCGGGGGACTACAACCTACAATGAGCAGTTCTTC.

This clone was observed a few times. The chain links TRBV3-1 (or the pseudogene TRBV3-2) to TRBJ2-4, with a weak D call TRBD2 (6 bases). Trimming left V 4 bases short and J 3 bases short, with 10 bases between. This CDR3 has 14 residues. Germline-derived CDR1 and CDR2 are LGHDT and YNNKEL (reference sequence). DNA for the CDR3: TGTGCCAGCAGCCTGGGAGGCGACAAAAACATTCAGTACTTC. Protein product: CASSLGGDKNIQYF.

The V gene is TRBV29-1, the J gene TRBJ1-2, with D possibly TRBD1 on 6 matching bases. CDR1 and CDR2 from the germline V gene are SQVTM and ANQGSEA. The V and J ends lost 3 bases and 3 bases respectively, with 20 bases between them. The CDR3 covers 16 residues. CDR3 protein: CSVEDPETGLDYGYTF. The CDR3 bases are TGCAGCGTTGAGGATCCGGAGACAGGTCTGGACTATGGCTACACCTTC.

This chain joins TRBV19 and TRBJ2-3, with no clear D. The V and J ends lost 5 bases and 1 base respectively, with 4 bases between them. CDR3 size: 12 residues. Looked up from germline, CDR1 is LNHDA and CDR2 is SQIVND (reference sequence). For the CDR3, the DNA is TGTGCCAGTAGTTTCGGCACAGATACGCAGTATTTT. Translated: CASSFGTDTQYF.

The chain couples TRBV4-1 to TRBJ1-1, with unresolved D. The germline V and J ends were trimmed by 6 bases and 4 bases, with 9 bases remaining between them. This CDR3 is 12 amino acids long. The germline gives CDR1 MGHRA, CDR2 YSYEKL. CDR3 loop: CASRGRSTEAFF. CDR3 bases: TGCGCCAGCAGGGGGAGATCCACTGAAGCTTTCTTT.

The V gene is TRBV5-3, the J gene TRBJ1-1, with 8 bases that match TRBD1. TRBV5-3 is an ORF; its function is uncertain. This CDR3 region has 15 residues. The trim removed 1 base at V and 5 bases at J, leaving 7 bases unmatched. The CDR3 reads CARSLKDRGETEAFF. The CDR3 DNA sequence: TGTGCCAGAAGCTTGAAAGACAGGGGAGAGACTGAAGCTTTCTTT.

This rearrangement joins TRBV2 to TRBJ2-7, with TRBD2 as a possible D gene (6 bases). Trimming shortened V by 7 bases and J by 1 base, and 11 bases separated the two germline ends. This CDR3 contains 13 residues. Germline CDR1 SNHLY, CDR2 FYNNEI. Written as DNA, the CDR3 is TGTGCCAGCACACTAGCCAAGTCCTACGAGCAGTACTTC. This sequence encodes CASTLAKSYEQYF. Full variable domain (outside the CDR3, taken from reference TRBV2 and TRBJ2-7): EPEVTQTPSHQVTQMGQEVILRCVPISNHLYFYWYRQILGQKVEFLVSFYNNEISEKSEIFDDQFSVERPDGSNFTLKIRSTKLEDSAMYFCASTLAKSYEQYFGPGTRLTVT.

The V and J genes are TRBV19 and TRBJ2-7, with no clear D. This CDR3 region has 14 residues. V dropped 5 bases and J dropped 0 bases, with 11 bases sitting between them. Germline-derived CDR1 and CDR2 are LNHDA and SQIVND (reference sequence). The CDR3, as DNA: TGTGCCAGTAGTCCAGACACCTTCTCCTACGAGCAGTACTTC. The encoded protein is CASSPDTFSYEQYF. Complete variable domain (other parts from reference TRBV19 and TRBJ2-7): DGGITQSPKYLFRKEGQNVTLSCEQNLNHDAMYWYRQDPGQGLRLIYYSQIVNDFQKGDIAEGYSVSREKKESFPLTVTSAQKNPTAFYLCASSPDTFSYEQYFGPGTRLTVT.

The rearrangement uses TRBV5-1 and TRBJ2-3; no firm D call. Trimming cost V 0 bases and J 1 base, with 12 bases left between them. This CDR3 has 16 residues. The germline CDR1 and CDR2 sequences are SGHRS and YFSETQ. The CDR3 DNA follows: TGCGCCAGCAGCTTGGAACTGCTCCCGGGCACAGATACGCAGTATTTT. Translation: CASSLELLPGTDTQYF.

The gene calls are TRBV5-8 and TRBJ2-2; D is perhaps TRBD1 (5 bases). The length of the CDR3 is 16 residues. The V end was cut by 0 bases, the J end by 1 base, with 10 bases between. CDR1 and CDR2 (germline): SGHTS, YDEGEE. The CDR3, as DNA: TGTGCCAGCAGCTTGGCCGGGCAGGGGAACACCGGGGAGCTGTTTTTT. Protein: CASSLAGQGNTGELFF.

CDR3 coding DNA: TGTGCCAGCAGCTCCTCAGGGGCGATTGAAGCTTTCTTT. It specifies CASSSSGAIEAFF. The rearrangement links TRBV7-8 to TRBJ1-1; weak D call: TRBD1 (6 bases). This CDR3 contains 13 residues. CDR1 is SGHVS and CDR2 is FQNEAQ in the germline V gene. Trimming took off 4 bases at V and 7 bases at J, with 13 bases between the two ends.